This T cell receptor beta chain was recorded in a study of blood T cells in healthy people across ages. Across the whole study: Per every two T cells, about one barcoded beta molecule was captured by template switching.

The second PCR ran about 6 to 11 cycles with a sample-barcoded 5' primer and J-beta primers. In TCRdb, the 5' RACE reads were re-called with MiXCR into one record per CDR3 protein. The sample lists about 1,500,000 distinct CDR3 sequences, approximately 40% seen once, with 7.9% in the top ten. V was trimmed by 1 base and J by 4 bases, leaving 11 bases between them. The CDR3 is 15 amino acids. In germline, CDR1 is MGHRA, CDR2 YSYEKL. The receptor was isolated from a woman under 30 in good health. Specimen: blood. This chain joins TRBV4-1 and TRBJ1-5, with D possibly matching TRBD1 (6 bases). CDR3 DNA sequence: TGCGCCAGCAGCCAAGCCCACAGGGTGAATCAGCCCCAGCATTTT. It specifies CASSQAHRVNQPQHF.